The entry that follows covers one TCR beta chain sequence. The data derive from a study of human T cells and chemical hapten exposure. At the level of the study: Per-sample TCR yield variation was attributed mainly to small pooled library volume differences.

Regarding time point: patch test 1, 2 weeks after DPC sensitization. Treatment denoted: therapeutic diphenylcyclopropenone sensitization with weekly scalp DPC. TCRdb re-called the RACE reads with MiXCR, one entry per CDR3 protein. This table has about 83,000 distinct CDR3 sequences, roughly 7.1% appearing once. Germline V lookup: CDR1 SNHLY, CDR2 FYNNEI. V was shortened by 3 bases and J by 11 bases, with 11 bases between the two germline ends. CDR3 length: 12 residues. J is TRBJ1-5 and V is TRBV2, with D possibly TRBD1 on 6 matching bases. The sequence derives from a woman in her 30s with alopecia areata. Some clones in this sample may be carry-over from other donors' samples. The specimen comprised whole blood, sampled in connection with sensitization to the hapten diphenylcyclopropenone (DPC). For the CDR3, the DNA is TGTGCCAGCAGTGAGGGCCAGGGGTCCCAGCATTTT. It is translated as CASSEGQGSQHF.